The TCR beta chain under discussion was sequenced for a study of blood T cell repertoires in COVID-19. TCRdb's table, derived via immunoSEQ multiplex PCR, lists solely in-frame clones and lacks some. The repertoire has some 200,000 clones, 80% to 90% of them found once; the top ten carry more than 1.2%. The CDR3 loop spans 15 amino acids. The junction had 12 bases not matched to a gene; V was cut back by 4 bases and J by 5 bases. Germline V gives CDR1 SGDLS, CDR2 YYNGEE. Sequencing was done on a sample of peripheral blood. The chain carries TRBV9 and TRBJ2-7; 7 nucleotides match TRBD1. The receptor was isolated from a woman between 40 and 55 years old who had recovered from COVID-19. The CDR3 sequence: CASSSKTGTDHEQYF. CDR3 nucleotides: TGTGCCAGCAGCTCAAAGACAGGGACGGATCACGAGCAGTACTTC.